This T cell receptor (beta chain) originates from a study of cytomegalovirus exposure and HLA in healthy donors. A remark on this clone: Its antigen is not identified.

Germline V lookup: CDR1 LNHDA, CDR2 SQIVND (reference sequence). The CDR3 extends over 18 amino acids. V gave up 11 bases and J gave up 0 bases; unmatched junction bases: 21. Study observations and caveats: A few V segments could not be told apart, such as TRBV6-2 and TRBV6-3, and were left out.

PCR involved 60 Vbeta and 13 Jbeta primers. TCRdb keeps only in-frame clones here, not all; method: immunoSEQ multiplex PCR. The sample lists about 93,000 clones, around 76% occurring once. Material for sequencing was PBMCs. The chain recombines TRBV19 with TRBJ2-7; 8 bases align to TRBD1. This receptor was identified in a man between 25 and 39 years old in good health and CMV-seronegative. CDR3 loop: CAGNPGQVRISPSYEQYV. CDR3 bases: TGTGCCGGAAACCCGGGACAGGTTCGAATATCCCCCTCCTACGAGCAGTACGTC.